Included here is one T cell receptor (beta chain) sequence, with context. This clone was seen only a few times. No antigen is known for it. Per-nucleotide qualities are absent, and no much larger clonotype sits a single base away. V is reduced by 8 bases and J by 1 base, leaving a spacing of 8 bases between them. The germline V gene sets CDR1 to MNHNS and CDR2 to SASEGT. The CDR3 numbers 12 residues from cysteine through phenylalanine. This entry keeps only the CDR3 DNA: 36 bases, framed from base 1. This entry belongs to a study of beta chain features in type 1 diabetes (dated by TCRdb to between 2017 and 2018). Context from the whole study: Mean age, gender distribution, total cell number and subset yield were not different between patients and healthy donors. A total of 85 million to 140 million sorted cells were examined across all samples, and a strong correlation was observed between cell number per subset and RNA yield. In the study, recently diagnosed type 1 diabetes patients and matched healthy donors were compared on the TCRB repertoires of their sorted circulating CD4+ T cell subsets. Whereas all 30 or so donors provided naive and central memory subsets, regulatory and stem cell-like memory subsets were isolated from just 8 patients and roughly 8 healthy donors.

Each donor gave one peripheral blood draw, roughly 120 mL on average, collected into heparinised tubes. A BD FACSAria II and a panel including CD45RO, CCR7, CD25, CD127, CD95 and CD27 were used to sort naive, central memory, regulatory and stem cell-like memory CD4+ T cells. Every sorted population had a purity above 95%. PBMCs were isolated immediately by Lymphoprep density gradient centrifugation and stained directly without culture. So that batch effects would be minimized, each experiment stained and sorted samples in pairs, pairing one healthy donor with one patient. Overall study results and their limits: Naive, central memory and regulatory TCRB repertoires appeared to be more similar among patients than among healthy donors. In all four CD4+ subsets, TCRB CDR3 length was moderately but significantly shorter in type 1 diabetes patients. Because cDNA was sequenced instead of genomic DNA, activated cells with high expression could be over-represented, although the groups did not differ in activation or CD3 levels. Because the HLA sub-analyses included only small numbers of individuals, any influence of HLA type on TCRB rearrangement was left unresolved. At VDJ recombination sites, type 1 diabetes patients had fewer insertions and more deleted nucleotides, which implies abnormalities in thymic rearrangement. Shorter templates might have been favored by PCR, but patient and control samples were amplified and corrected together, so both groups would have been affected equally by any skew.

The High Capacity cDNA Reverse Transcription Kit was used to reverse transcribe all of the isolated RNA, meaning that expressed TCRB transcripts were what got sequenced. Naive, central memory and regulatory T cell samples underwent deep immunoSEQ sequencing, averaging roughly 3.4 million total reads per sample. After sorted cells were lysed in RLT buffer, RNA was extracted with DNase-treated RNeasy Micro or Mini kits, with the choice depending on cell number. To prevent cross-contamination, each cell subset was processed individually, whereas patient and healthy donor samples were processed jointly. TCRB sequences were amplified from cDNA with the immunoSEQ multiplex PCR, producing 87-bp fragments spanning the CDR3 region. Amplicons were sequenced on the Illumina HiSeq platform. Per the original workflow: PCR bias was corrected computationally using synthetic template baselines, and reads within Hamming distance 2 were collapsed, with unmergeable singletons discarded. By aligning reads against IMGT, V, D and J genes, CDR3 length, and insertions or deletions at six rearrangement sites were assigned. Within each subset, clonotype counts were normalized to sorted cell number, and only after that were true diversity and Gini coefficients computed with the tcR R package. The overlap coefficient, calculated on TCRB nucleotide sequences, was used to measure repertoire sharing. As a proxy for the pre-selection repertoire, out-of-frame TCRB sequences from naive cells were analyzed. The source is immuneACCESS, and TCRdb retained only in-frame sequences with V and J called. Part of the clones is not carried over; for the studies checked, unresolved V genes explain less than half of this, and the remainder is unexplained. The V and J calls and clone size come from that table; D and trimming were worked out from the DNA. Counted in this sample were more than 250,000 clones; roughly an eighth of them appeared once. In total, the top ten clones hold about 0.017% of the sample.

Recombination connected TRBV6-1 to TRBJ2-5; the D gene assignment is ambiguous. Sequencing input: naive CD4+ T cells from blood. The intended sense of this specimen's cell subset or site label: true naive CD4+ T cells. This TCR came from a young man with type 1 diabetes. The sequenced DNA is TGTGCCAGCTCGCGCCTCCAAGAGACCCAGTACTTC. This sequence encodes CASSRLQETQYF.